This TCR beta chain was identified in a study of control samples from healthy donors and cancer patients. CDR1 SGHKS and CDR2 YYEKEE come from the germline V gene (reference sequence). The trim removed 0 bases at V and 6 bases at J, leaving 7 bases unmatched. CDR3 length: 16 residues. Measured with immunoSEQ multiplex PCR; TCRdb has only the in-frame clones, and not every one. Of about 80,000 clones listed, around 80% were seen once; the top ten hold around 10%. The J gene is TRBJ2-1, the V gene TRBV5-5; 9 nucleotides align to TRBD1. The clonotype originates from a man aged 60-69 years with head and neck cancer. The sample taken for sequencing was PBMCs. The CDR3 spells CASSLGMGQGVNEQFF. DNA for the CDR3: TGTGCCAGCAGCTTGGGGATGGGACAGGGAGTCAATGAGCAGTTCTTC.